The 32 T cell receptor beta chains in this list originate from one sample, sequenced in a study of cytomegalovirus exposure and HLA in healthy donors. It was with 60 Vbeta and 13 Jbeta primers that the PCR ran. The repertoire was sequenced with immunoSEQ multiplex PCR; TCRdb's copy has only in-frame clones and lacks some. The table has roughly 150,000 clones, about two thirds seen once. Material: PBMCs. Source of these receptors: a middle-aged man in good health and CMV-seronegative.

This chain uses TRBV28 with TRBJ1-3; D unclear. Germline V gene data show CDR1 as MDHEN and CDR2 as SYDVKM. Trimming stripped 3 bases from V and 0 bases from J, with 9 bases between. The CDR3 sequence is 15 residues long. CDR3 nucleotide sequence: TGTGCCAGCAGTTTGGGAGTTCCCTCTGGAAACACCATATATTTT. It translates to CASSLGVPSGNTIYF.

This clone was seen only a few times. V usage is TRBV6-1 and J usage is TRBJ1-2; 7 bases match TRBD1. The CDR3 sequence is 15 residues long. J lost 1 base, V lost 8 bases, and 10 bases had no gene match. The germline gives CDR1 MNHNS, CDR2 SASEGT. CDR3 sequence: CASRRDRAGNYGYTF. The CDR3 DNA reads TGTGCCAGCCGCCGGGACAGAGCTGGTAACTATGGCTACACCTTC.

This sequence joins TRBV19 and TRBJ2-6, with no clear D. CDR1 is LNHDA, CDR2 SQIVND, per germline (reference sequence). Trimming took off 3 bases at V and 4 bases at J, with 10 bases between the two ends. This CDR3 spans 15 amino acids. As DNA, the CDR3 is TGTGCCAGTAGTATTATCCCTGTGGGGGCCAACGTCCTGACTTTC. Translated: CASSIIPVGANVLTF.

This clone was seen a single time. V and J are TRBV25-1 and TRBJ2-1; 9 bases fit TRBD1. J lost 3 bases, V lost 1 base, and 4 bases had no gene match. Germline V CDR1 and CDR2: MGHDK, SYGVNS. This CDR3 region has 16 residues. The CDR3 spells CASSESWTGVYNEQFF. The CDR3, as DNA: TGTGCCAGCAGTGAATCGTGGACAGGGGTCTACAATGAGCAGTTCTTC.

This clone was counted once. This sequence joins TRBV7-9 and TRBJ2-5, with TRBD2 as a possible D gene (7 bases). The germline V gene encodes CDR1 SEHNR and CDR2 FQNEAQ (reference sequence). The CDR3 length is 15 residues. Trimming removed 10 bases at V and 4 bases at J, with 22 bases between. The DNA for the CDR3 is TGTGCCATCAGTCGGGGGGCCGGGTATGGAGAGACCCAGTACTTC. It encodes CAISRGAGYGETQYF.

The chain uses TRBV10-3 and TRBJ2-1; 8 bases fit TRBD2. There are 18 residues in the CDR3. J lost 7 bases, V lost 1 base, and 15 bases had no gene match. The germline V gene has CDR1 ENHRY and CDR2 SYGVKD. CDR3 in amino acids: CAISEFGRASGRANEQFF. The CDR3 coding sequence is TGTGCCATCAGTGAGTTTGGTAGGGCGAGCGGGAGAGCGAATGAGCAGTTCTTC.

This clone was observed a few times. The CDR3 sequence is CASSIVTGNQPQHF. The CDR3, as DNA: TGTGCCAGTAGTATAGTAACAGGCAATCAGCCCCAGCATTTT. The chain is built from TRBV19 and TRBJ1-5; D gene ambiguous. The V gene's germline CDR1 is LNHDA and CDR2 SQIVND (reference sequence). Trimming removed 1 base at V and 2 bases at J, with 6 bases between. The CDR3 covers 14 residues.

The chain links TRBV7-9 to TRBJ2-3, with 8 bases aligning to TRBD2. Germline V gives CDR1 SEHNR, CDR2 FQNEAQ (reference sequence). The CDR3 has 14 amino acids. V was clipped by 5 bases and J by 1 base; unmatched bases: 2. DNA for the CDR3: TGTGCCAGCAGCAATAGCGGGGGCACAGATACGCAGTATTTT. Its protein is CASSNSGGTDTQYF.

This rearrangement joins TRBV27 to TRBJ2-1; TRBD2 is a possible D gene (6 bases). This CDR3 region has 16 residues. In germline, CDR1 is MNHEY, CDR2 SMNVEV (reference sequence). V dropped 5 bases and J dropped 5 bases, with 19 bases sitting between them. The CDR3 DNA reads as TGTGCCAGCAGTCCAGGGAAGGCGGGATGGGACAATGAGCAGTTCTTC. It is translated as CASSPGKAGWDNEQFF.

This sequence joins TRBV7-9 and TRBJ2-6; the D is unclear. Germline lookup yields CDR1 SEHNR and CDR2 FQNEAQ (reference sequence). The CDR3 totals 14 residues. V was clipped by 4 bases and J by 0 bases, with 4 bases between them. CDR3 DNA sequence: TGTGCCAGCAGCTCAATCTCTGGGGCCAACGTCCTGACTTTC. Amino acid sequence: CASSSISGANVLTF.

V and J are TRBV7-2 and TRBJ1-2, with D hard to call. Germline V gives CDR1 SGHTA, CDR2 FQGNSA. The V end lost 4 bases, the J end lost 5 bases, and 8 bases lay between the germline ends. The CDR3 is made up of 12 amino acids. CDR3: CASSSLRYGYTF. The CDR3 DNA is TGTGCCAGCAGCTCTCTTCGGTATGGCTACACCTTC.

This rearrangement joins TRBV10-1 to TRBJ2-5, with 7 positions matching TRBD2. This CDR3 is 13 amino acids long. Germline loops: CDR1 WNHNN, CDR2 SYGVQD (reference sequence). The ends lost 3 bases at V and 5 bases at J; junction bases unmatched: 3. As DNA, the CDR3 is TGCGCCAGCAGTGACAGGGAGGGGGAGACCCAGTACTTC. It yields the protein CASSDREGETQYF.

About this clone: At one end, the junction sequence differs from germline, possibly due to a read error. This rearrangement joins TRBV6-5 to TRBJ2-7, with TRBD1 matching 8 bases. CDR3 length: 13 residues. Germline CDR1 reads MNHEY; CDR2 reads SVGAGI. In DNA form, the CDR3 reads TGTGCCAGCATGACAGGGGCCTCCAACGAGCAGTACTTC. Its protein product is CASMTGASNEQYF.

In DNA, the CDR3 is TGTGCCAGTAGGCGACAGGGGGGGGATGGCTACACCTTC. It yields the protein CASRRQGGDGYTF. The V call is TRBV19, the J call TRBJ1-2; 9 bases match TRBD1. In germline, CDR1 is LNHDA, CDR2 SQIVND (reference sequence). This CDR3 has 13 amino acids. V lost 6 bases and J lost 6; bases outside the gene matches: 5.

V usage is TRBV5-4 and J usage is TRBJ1-1; D remains ambiguous. V lost 6 bases, J lost 1 base, and 10 bases lay in between. The CDR3 loop spans 13 amino acids. Germline CDR1 is SGHNT and CDR2 is YYREEE (reference sequence). The CDR3 DNA follows: TGTGCCAGCACCGTAGGAGGGAACACTGAAGCTTTCTTT. This sequence encodes CASTVGGNTEAFF.

CDR3 in amino acids: CASSLRTAQETQYF. Written as DNA, the CDR3 is TGTGCCAGCAGCCTCCGGACAGCCCAAGAGACCCAGTACTTC. This chain joins TRBV7-8 and TRBJ2-5, with D tentatively TRBD1 (6 bases). Trimming removed 5 bases at V and 1 base at J, with 11 bases between. The CDR3 contains 14 residues. From germline, CDR1 is SGHVS and CDR2 FQNEAQ. Together with reference TRBV7-8 and TRBJ2-5, the CDR3 gives the full variable domain: GAGVSQSPRYKVAKRGQDVALRCDPISGHVSLFWYQQALGQGPEFLTYFQNEAQLDKSGLPSDRFFAERPEGSVSTLKIQRTQQEDSAVYLCASSLRTAQETQYFGPGTRLLVL.

This chain links TRBV10-3 with TRBJ1-1, with D unclear. The CDR3 is made up of 13 amino acids. CDR1 is ENHRY, CDR2 SYGVKD, per germline. With 4 bases removed from V and 1 base from J, the gap between germline ends came to 7 bases. For the CDR3, the DNA is TGTGCCATCAGTGCCACAGCGAACACTGAAGCTTTCTTT. This translates into CAISATANTEAFF.

This chain joins TRBV10-2 and TRBJ1-4; no firm D call. The CDR3 spans 14 residues. V was cut by 3 bases and J by 1 base, with 6 bases left in between. Germline-derived CDR1 and CDR2 are WSHSY and SAAADI. The CDR3 reads CASSESGTNEKLFF. The CDR3 bases are TGCGCCAGCAGTGAATCCGGAACTAATGAAAAACTGTTTTTT.

The V and J genes are TRBV29-1 and TRBJ2-5, with 12 bases fitting TRBD2. The CDR3 is 14 amino acids. Germline V lookup: CDR1 SQVTM, CDR2 ANQGSEA. V dropped 6 bases and J dropped 5; count of bases not matched to a gene: 7. In DNA form, the CDR3 reads TGCAGCGTGGCTAGCGGGAGGGCCTTGGAGACCCAGTACTTC. It codes for CSVASGRALETQYF.

The chain is built from TRBV23-1 and TRBJ2-7, with a weak D call TRBD1 (5 bases). TRBV23-1 is an ORF; its function is uncertain. The CDR3 has 16 amino acids. V was shortened by 0 bases and J by 4 bases, with 16 bases between the two germline ends. The CDR3 nucleotides read TGCGCCAGCAGTCAATCGTATTCGTCAGGGCGGTACGAGCAGTACTTC. Encoded protein: CASSQSYSSGRYEQYF.

This chain joins TRBV2 and TRBJ1-5, with 11 bases identical to TRBD1. Per germline, CDR1 SNHLY and CDR2 FYNNEI. The V and J ends lost 3 bases and 6 bases, in that order; junction bases with no gene match: 1. The CDR3 contains 14 residues. DNA of the CDR3: TGTGCCAGCAGTGAGGACAGGGGGCGTCAGCCCCAGCATTTT. This sequence encodes CASSEDRGRQPQHF.

The chain joins TRBV6-5 to TRBJ1-5; no firm D call. Germline assignment: CDR1 MNHEY and CDR2 SVGAGI. This CDR3 is built from 14 residues. Trimming stripped 4 bases from V and 3 bases from J, with 10 bases between. CDR3 DNA sequence: TGTGCCAGCAGTTTGGACCGGGACAATCAGCCCCAGCATTTT. It yields the protein CASSLDRDNQPQHF.

CDR3 sequence reads: CASSEWGESIDEAFF. DNA of the CDR3: TGTGCCAGCAGTGAATGGGGGGAAAGTATAGATGAAGCTTTCTTT. The J gene is TRBJ1-1, the V gene TRBV25-1, with a tentative D call TRBD1 (5 bases). CDR3 size: 15 residues. Trimming left V 1 base short and J 7 bases short, with 16 bases between. CDR1 is MGHDK and CDR2 is SYGVNS in the germline V gene.

This chain joins TRBV2 and TRBJ2-2; no firm D call. Germline V lookup: CDR1 SNHLY, CDR2 FYNNEI. The CDR3 is 12 amino acids. V was pared by 4 bases and J by 4 bases, with 4 bases between. The CDR3 DNA is TGTGCCAGCAGTGGTCTCACCGGGGAGCTGTTTTTT. It encodes CASSGLTGELFF.

This clone has more than one count but fewer than ten. Other DNA sequences in the sample encode the same CDR3. The chain is built from TRBV9 and TRBJ2-1; 12 positions agree with TRBD2. Germline V gene data show CDR1 as SGDLS and CDR2 as YYNGEE. V shed 4 bases and J 2 bases; nucleotides not matched to a gene: 7. The CDR3 is 17 residues long. The CDR3 loop is CASSPRTSGVTYNEQFF. CDR3 sequence (DNA): TGTGCCAGCAGCCCCCGGACTAGCGGGGTTACCTACAATGAGCAGTTCTTC.

The sample holds a few counts of this clone. The DNA of the CDR3 is TGTGCCAGCAGGGACACAGGGAGCTCCTACAATGAGCAGTTCTTC. This sequence encodes CASRDTGSSYNEQFF. The chain employs TRBV5-6 and TRBJ2-1, with a weak D call TRBD1 (6 bases). Trimming took 5 bases from V and 0 from J, leaving 12 bases between them. The CDR3 consists of 15 residues. The V gene's germline CDR1 is SGHDT and CDR2 YYEEEE.

This sequence joins TRBV7-9 and TRBJ1-1, with 8 positions matching TRBD1. This CDR3 contains 15 residues. Germline CDR1 is SEHNR and CDR2 is FQNEAQ (reference sequence). The J segment lost 6 bases and the V segment lost 0 bases, leaving 6 bases of the junction unmatched. The CDR3 sequence is CASSLATGGDPEAFF. Here the CDR3 DNA reads TGTGCCAGCAGCTTAGCTACAGGGGGAGACCCTGAAGCTTTCTTT.

The chain couples TRBV5-4 to TRBJ2-3; the D gene is possibly TRBD2 (6 bases). The germline gives CDR1 SGHNT, CDR2 YYREEE (reference sequence). This CDR3 contains 14 residues. Trimming took off 4 bases at V and 2 bases at J, with 11 bases between the two ends. This CDR3 reads CASSLRTITDTQYF. CDR3 DNA: TGTGCCAGCAGCCTTCGGACTATCACAGATACGCAGTATTTT. Full variable domain (outside the CDR3, taken from reference TRBV5-4 and TRBJ2-3): ETGVTQSPTHLIKTRGQQVTLRCSSQSGHNTVSWYQQALGQGPQFIFQYYREEENGRGNFPPRFSGLQFPNYSSELNVNALELDDSALYLCASSLRTITDTQYFGPGTRLTVL.

The gene calls are TRBV15 and TRBJ2-2; 7 bases agree with TRBD1. This CDR3 has 15 amino acids. Germline V gene lookup returns CDR1 LNHNV and CDR2 YYDKDF (reference sequence). Germline trimming cut 5 bases from V and 1 base from J; bases unmatched to any gene: 4. The CDR3 loop reads CATSDRTGNTGELFF. The CDR3 bases are TGTGCCACCAGCGACAGGACAGGGAACACCGGGGAGCTGTTTTTT.

The CDR3 reads CASSPGGGTEAFF. In nucleotides, the CDR3 is TGCGCCAGCAGCCCCGGGGGGGGCACTGAAGCTTTCTTT. This chain uses TRBV10-1 with TRBJ1-1, with D perhaps matching TRBD1 (5 bases). The CDR3 loop spans 13 amino acids. Germline V lookup: CDR1 WNHNN, CDR2 SYGVQD (reference sequence). Trimming stripped 6 bases from V and 4 bases from J, with 12 bases between.

This clone showed up just a few times. V usage is TRBV6-5 and J usage is TRBJ2-7; D uncertain. There are 15 residues in the CDR3. Per the germline V gene, CDR1 is MNHEY and CDR2 is SVGAGI. V lost 0 bases and J 2 bases, leaving 11 bases between the germline ends. Here the CDR3 reads CASSYSGARPYEQYF. The CDR3 DNA reads as TGTGCCAGCAGTTACTCCGGAGCGCGCCCCTACGAGCAGTACTTC.

This clone was found once. Other DNA sequences within the sample encode an identical CDR3. This chain joins TRBV5-1 and TRBJ1-5; 7 bases agree with TRBD1. Germline CDR1 SGHRS, CDR2 YFSETQ. CDR3 length: 13 amino acids. After removal of 0 bases from V and 9 bases from J, the junction contained 3 bases not matched to a gene. Written as DNA, the CDR3 is TGCGCCAGCAGCTTGGGACAGGGTGGGCCCCAGCATTTT. Translating it yields CASSLGQGGPQHF.